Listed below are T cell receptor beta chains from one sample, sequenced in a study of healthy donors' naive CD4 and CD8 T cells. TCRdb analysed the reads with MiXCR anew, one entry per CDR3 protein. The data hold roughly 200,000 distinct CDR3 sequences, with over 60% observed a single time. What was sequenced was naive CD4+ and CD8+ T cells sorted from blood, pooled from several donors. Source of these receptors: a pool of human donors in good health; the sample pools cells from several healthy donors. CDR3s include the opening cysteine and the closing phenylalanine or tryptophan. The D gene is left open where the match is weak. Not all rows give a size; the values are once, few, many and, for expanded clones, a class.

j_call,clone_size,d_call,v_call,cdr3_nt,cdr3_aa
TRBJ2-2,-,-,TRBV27,TGTGCCAGCAGTAGCCCTCTAGCGTCTCTGACCGGGGAGCTGTTTTTT,CASSSPLASLTGELFF
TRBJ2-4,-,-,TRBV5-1,TGCGCCAGCAGCTTGGAGGCAGCAAACATTCAGTACTTC,CASSLEAANIQYF
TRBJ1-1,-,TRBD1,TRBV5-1,TGCGCCAGCGGCTCGACAGGGGAGTACACTGAAGCTTTCTTT,CASGSTGEYTEAFF
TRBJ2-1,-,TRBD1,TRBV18,TGTGCCAGCTCACCACCCAGGGACAGGTTGAGCTCCTACAATGAGCAGTTCTTC,CASSPPRDRLSSYNEQFF
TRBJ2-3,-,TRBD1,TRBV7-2,TGTGCCAGCAGCTTAGGGCGGGACAGGGTCACAGATACGCAGTATTTT,CASSLGRDRVTDTQYF
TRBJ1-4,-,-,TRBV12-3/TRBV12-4,TGTGCCAGCAGGGAGACCCAGGGTCTGGGTGAAAAACTGTTTTTT,CASRETQGLGEKLFF
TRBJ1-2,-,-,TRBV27,TGTGCCAGCAGTTTATCAGCGCAGGACTATGGCTACACCTTC,CASSLSAQDYGYTF
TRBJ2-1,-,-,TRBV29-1,TGCAGCGTCCGGCCCTCAAGGGGCTACAATGAGCAGTTCTTC,CSVRPSRGYNEQFF
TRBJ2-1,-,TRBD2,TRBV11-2,TGTGCCAGCAGCTCTCAGGGGACTAGCGGGGAATTCCTAGGGGCCTACAATGAGCAGTTCTTC,CASSSQGTSGEFLGAYNEQFF
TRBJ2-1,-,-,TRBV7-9,TGTGCCAGCAGCGTCAACTTGGCCCGCTCCTACAATGAGCAGTTCTTC,CASSVNLARSYNEQFF
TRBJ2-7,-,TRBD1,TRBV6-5,TGTGCCAGCAGTTACGTGGGGACAGCTTCCTACGAACAGTACTTC,CASSYVGTASYEQYF
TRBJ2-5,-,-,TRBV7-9,TGTGCCAGCAGCTTAAAAAGGGGAGTGTCCCAAGAGACCCAGTACTTC,CASSLKRGVSQETQYF
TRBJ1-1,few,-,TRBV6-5,TGTGCCAGCAACGTACAACAGGGTCGGGACACTGAAGCTTTCTTT,CASNVQQGRDTEAFF
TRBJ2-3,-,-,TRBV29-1,TGCAGCGCAGTTGGGTCGGATACGCAGTATTTT,CSAVGSDTQYF
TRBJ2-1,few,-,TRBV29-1,TGCAGCGTGGTCAGTCCACACTCCTACAATGAGCAGTTCTTC,CSVVSPHSYNEQFF
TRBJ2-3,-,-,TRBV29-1,TGCAGCGCCCACCTAGGCCGCACAGATACGCAGTATTTT,CSAHLGRTDTQYF
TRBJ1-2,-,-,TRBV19,TGTGCCAGTAGTATACAGGGTACGAACTATGGCTACACCTTC,CASSIQGTNYGYTF
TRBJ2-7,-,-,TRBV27,TGTGCCAGCAGTTCCAGTGGGGAGCAGTACTTC,CASSSSGEQYF
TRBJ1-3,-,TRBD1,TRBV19,TGTGCCAGTAGCAGGGACAGCTCTGGAAACACCATATATTTT,CASSRDSSGNTIYF
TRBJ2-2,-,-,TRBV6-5,TGTGCCAGCAGTGAGAGGACTAGGGGGACCGGGGAGCTGTTTTTT,CASSERTRGTGELFF
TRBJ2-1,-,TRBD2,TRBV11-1,TGTGCCAGCAGCTCACTAGCGGGAGGTTACTCCTACAATGAGCAGTTCTTC,CASSSLAGGYSYNEQFF
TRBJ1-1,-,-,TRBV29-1,TGCAGCGCTGGGACGAAAACTGAAGCTTTCTTT,CSAGTKTEAFF
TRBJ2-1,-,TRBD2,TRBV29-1,TGCAGCGTTGGACTAGCGGGTTACAATGGGCAGTTCTTC,CSVGLAGYNGQFF
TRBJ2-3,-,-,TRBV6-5,TGTGCCAGCAGTCACGCGGGTTCGCGAAGCTATTTT,CASSHAGSRSYF
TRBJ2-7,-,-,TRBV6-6,TGTGCCAGCACCTTAGGGTACGGGTACTACGAGCAGTACTTC,CASTLGYGYYEQYF
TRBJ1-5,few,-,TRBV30,TGTGCCTGGAGTATACAGGGAAGTCAGCCCCAGCATTTT,CAWSIQGSQPQHF
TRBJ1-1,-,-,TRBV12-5,TGTGCTAGTGGCCCACACGTTACTGAAGCTTTCTTT,CASGPHVTEAFF
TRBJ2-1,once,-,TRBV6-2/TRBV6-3,TGTGCCAGCAGTTACGCGGGGTTTAGGTCCTACAATGAGCAGTTCTTC,CASSYAGFRSYNEQFF
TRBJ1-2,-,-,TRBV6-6,TGTGCCAGCAGTTACTCCCCGGAGGGCGGGGACTATGGCTACACCTTC,CASSYSPEGGDYGYTF
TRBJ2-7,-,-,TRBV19,TGTGCCAGTAGTCGCCCAGGGACTCACTACGAGCAGTACTTC,CASSRPGTHYEQYF
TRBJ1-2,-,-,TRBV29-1,TGCAGCGTTGAATATGGGGTCTATGGCTACACCTTC,CSVEYGVYGYTF
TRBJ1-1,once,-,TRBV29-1,TGCAGCGTTGCCCGGGTAGGGAACACTGAAGCTTTCTTT,CSVARVGNTEAFF
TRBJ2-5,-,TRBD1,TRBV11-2,TGTGCCAGCAGCTTGGGCAGGGGGCTAGGGACCCAGTACTTC,CASSLGRGLGTQYF
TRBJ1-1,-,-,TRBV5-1,TGCGCCAGCAGCGACGAGCCTGACGGCCGGGGTGAAGCTTTCTTT,CASSDEPDGRGEAFF
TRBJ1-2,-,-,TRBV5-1,TGCGCCAGCAGCTTGCCAGGTTCAGGGGACTATGGCTACACCTTC,CASSLPGSGDYGYTF
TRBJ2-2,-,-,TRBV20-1,TGCAGTGCTAGAGGGACAGAGAACACCGGGGAGCTGTTTTTT,CSARGTENTGELFF
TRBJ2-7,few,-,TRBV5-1,TGCGCCAGCAGCTTGGCTGCTCGAGCATCCCCTCACGAGCAGTACTTC,CASSLAARASPHEQYF
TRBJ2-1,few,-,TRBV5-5,TGTGCCAGCAGCTTGAAAGTGATGGGTTTTCCAAGGACCTACAATGAGCAGTTCTTC,CASSLKVMGFPRTYNEQFF
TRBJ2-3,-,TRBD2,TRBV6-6,TGTGCCAGCAGTTACGGGAGGGGTTATAGCACAGATACGCAGTATTTT,CASSYGRGYSTDTQYF
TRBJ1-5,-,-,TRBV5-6,TGTGCCAGCAGCTTGGCTATCGGCAATCAGCCCCAGCATTTT,CASSLAIGNQPQHF
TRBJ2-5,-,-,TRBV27,TGTGCCAGCAGTCCTCCCCAGGGAGAGACCCAGTACTTC,CASSPPQGETQYF
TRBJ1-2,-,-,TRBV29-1,TGCAGCGTTCTCGTGGGGCTGACATACTATGGCTACACCTTC,CSVLVGLTYYGYTF
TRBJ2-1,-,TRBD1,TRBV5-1,TGCGCCAGCAGCGGGGACAGGGAGCAGTTCTTC,CASSGDREQFF
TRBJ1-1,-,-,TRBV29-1,TGCAGCGCCGAAGGAGGGGAGAAAACTGAAGCTTTCTTT,CSAEGGEKTEAFF
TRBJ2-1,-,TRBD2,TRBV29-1,TGCAGCGTTGAAGACGCGGGAGGGCTGCTGTACAATGAGCAGTTCTTC,CSVEDAGGLLYNEQFF
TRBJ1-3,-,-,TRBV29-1,TGCAGCGTTGAAGGGACATCTGGAAACACCATATATTTT,CSVEGTSGNTIYF
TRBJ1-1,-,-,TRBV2,TGTGCCAGCAGTGATCGTGGAGCGAGGAACACTGAAGCTTTCTTT,CASSDRGARNTEAFF
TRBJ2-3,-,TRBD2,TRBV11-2,TGTGCCAGCAGCTTAGATCCCCGGCTAGCGGGATTATCAGATACGCAGTATTTT,CASSLDPRLAGLSDTQYF
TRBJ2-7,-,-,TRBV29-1,TGCAGCGTTGAAGATCAGGACAGCTCCTACGAGCAGTACTTC,CSVEDQDSSYEQYF
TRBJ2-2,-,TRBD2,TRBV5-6,TGTGCCAGCAGCTTGGCCCCGGGAGGGCTCACCGGGGAGCTGTTTTTT,CASSLAPGGLTGELFF
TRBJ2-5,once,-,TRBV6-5,TGTGCCAGCAGTCGGCGGCAGGCCAGGGTGCAGACCCAGTACTTC,CASSRRQARVQTQYF
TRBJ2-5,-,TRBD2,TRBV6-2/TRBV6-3,TGTGCCAGCAGCCTCAGCGGGGCGCCCGCTAAAGAGACCCAGTACTTC,CASSLSGAPAKETQYF
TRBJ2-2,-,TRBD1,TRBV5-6,TGTGCCAGCAGCAGACAGGGAAGACTTTATGGCGGGGAGCTGTTTTTT,CASSRQGRLYGGELFF
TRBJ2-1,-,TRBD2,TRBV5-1,TGCGCCAGCAGCTTGTTTCTAGCGGGAGCCGATGAGCAGTTCTTC,CASSLFLAGADEQFF